Sequencing of this TCR beta chain was carried out in a study of post-analysis software for immune sequencing data. Study results and limitations: Higher frequency in patients than in controls was seen for several TRBV segments, with TRBV5-6, TRBV5-1 and TRBV20-1 among them.

Unique molecular identifiers were present in the TCR beta cDNA libraries. TCRdb ran MiXCR on the PCR reads and lists one entry per CDR3 protein. The sample records 750,000 to 950,000 distinct CDR3 sequences, approximately 50% being singletons. V shed 1 base and J shed 7 bases, with 17 bases lying between them. Germline V gives CDR1 DFQATT, CDR2 SNEGSKA (reference sequence). This CDR3 has 15 residues. Turning to this clonotype: Antigen: not known.

The V call is TRBV20-1, the J call TRBJ1-5; D may be TRBD1 (6 bases). This receptor was obtained from a girl aged 10-17 years with multiple sclerosis. The sample taken for sequencing was blood. This chain's CDR3 is CSARAPGAGGQPQHF. In DNA form, the CDR3 reads TGCAGTGCTAGAGCGCCAGGGGCTGGGGGACAGCCCCAGCATTTT.